Below are 27 T cell receptor beta chains sequenced from a single sample in a study of memory CD4+ T cells and cytomegalovirus serostatus. Sequencing used immunoSEQ multiplex PCR; TCRdb keeps in-frame clones, though not all of them. The data hold about 96,000 clones, with roughly 80% observed a single time. The sort gate was single viable CD3+CD4+CD8-CD45RO+ cells for memory CD4+ T cells. The sequenced sample consisted of memory CD4+ T cells from blood. The receptors originated from an adult in good health and CMV-seropositive.

This clone was observed a single time. The V gene is TRBV5-1, the J gene TRBJ1-2; 8 bases line up with TRBD1. CDR1 is SGHRS, CDR2 YFSETQ, per germline. This CDR3 is built from 15 residues. V was clipped by 1 base and J by 3 bases; unmatched bases: 5. CDR3: CASSLINRGDYGYTF. In nucleotides, the CDR3 is TGCGCCAGCAGCTTGATTAACAGGGGGGACTATGGCTACACCTTC.

The V call is TRBV28, the J call TRBJ2-1; possible D gene TRBD1, 6 bases. Germline V gene sequence: CDR1 MDHEN, CDR2 SYDVKM. The CDR3 is made up of 16 amino acids. V dropped 5 bases and J dropped 7 bases, with 21 bases sitting between them. CDR3 coding DNA: TGTGCCAGCAGTCCAGGACAGAGTGCTTCCTCTAATGAGCAGTTCTTC. Amino acid sequence: CASSPGQSASSNEQFF.

This chain links TRBV2 with TRBJ2-1; D ambiguous. The germline CDR1 and CDR2 sequences are SNHLY and FYNNEI. V gave up 2 bases and J gave up 12 bases, with 20 bases separating them. CDR3 size: 15 residues. The CDR3 nucleotides read TGTGCCAGCAGTGAAATACGCCCAGTTGGTAATTCGCAGTTCTTC. Translation gives CASSEIRPVGNSQFF.

The chain recombines TRBV11-1 with TRBJ1-4; no firm D call. The CDR3 is 14 amino acids. V was pared by 2 bases and J by 4 bases, with 8 bases between. The germline CDR1 and CDR2 sequences are SGHAT and FQDESV (reference sequence). The CDR3 DNA is TGTGCCAGCAGCTTAACCGGGCTTAATGAAAAACTGTTTTTT. This translates into CASSLTGLNEKLFF.

This clone was recorded a few times. The chain recombines TRBV6-5 with TRBJ1-4, with D unclear. This CDR3 has 14 amino acids. V was pared by 0 bases and J by 9 bases, with 11 bases between. The germline V gene encodes CDR1 MNHEY and CDR2 SVGAGI. CDR3 loop: CASSYSVGLKKLFF. The CDR3 nucleotides read TGTGCCAGCAGTTACTCGGTTGGACTGAAAAAACTGTTTTTT.

The sample holds one count of this clone. The gene calls are TRBV11-2 and TRBJ1-5; 8 bases fit TRBD1. The germline V gene has CDR1 SGHAT and CDR2 FQNNGV. The CDR3 covers 15 residues. The J segment lost 5 bases and the V segment lost 5 bases, leaving 8 bases of the junction unmatched. For the CDR3, the DNA is TGTGCCAGCAGCCTCCGTTCGACAGGGGATCAGCCCCAGCATTTT. It yields the protein CASSLRSTGDQPQHF.

This clone was recorded only once. V and J are TRBV28 and TRBJ2-3; D is unclear. The germline V gene encodes CDR1 MDHEN and CDR2 SYDVKM. Trimming took 7 bases from V and 5 from J, leaving 13 bases between them. The CDR3 runs to 13 residues. The CDR3 reads CASMGFGIDTQYF. The CDR3 nucleotides are TGTGCCAGCATGGGCTTCGGCATAGATACGCAGTATTTT.

For this clone: Relative to the germline gene, one junction end is altered; a read error may explain this. The rearrangement uses TRBV7-3 and TRBJ1-1, with no clear D. The CDR3 runs to 13 residues. Germline V gene data show CDR1 as SGHTA and CDR2 as FQGTGA. The CDR3 loop is CAGSEEMNTEAFF. The CDR3 DNA reads TGTGCCGGCAGCGAGGAGATGAACACTGAAGCTTTCTTT. The full variable domain, with the rest looked up from reference TRBV7-3 and TRBJ1-1, is GAGVSQTPSNKVTEKGKYVELRCDPISGHTALYWYRQSLGQGPEFLIYFQGTGAADDSGLPNDRFFAVRPEGSVSTLKIQRTERGDSAVYLCAGSEEMNTEAFFGQGTRLTVV.

This chain uses TRBV25-1 with TRBJ2-3; 12 bases line up with TRBD2. The CDR3 extends over 13 amino acids. With 5 bases clipped from V and 10 bases from J, the junction kept 4 bases outside the gene matches. The germline V gene encodes CDR1 MGHDK and CDR2 SYGVNS. The CDR3 nucleotides read TGTGCCAGCAGTCGTCTAGCGGGAGGGGCGCAGTATTTT. Translated, it gives CASSRLAGGAQYF.

This sequence joins TRBV6-1 and TRBJ2-6; D is unclear. Trimming cost V 8 bases and J 1 base, with 12 bases left between them. Germline CDR1 and CDR2: MNHNS and SASEGT. The CDR3 has 15 amino acids. Here the CDR3 DNA reads TGTGCCAGCTCGGAAAGGGAATCTGGGGCCAACGTCCTGACTTTC. It codes for CASSERESGANVLTF.

The chain is built from TRBV4-2 and TRBJ2-3; D not certain. The CDR3 consists of 14 residues. The germline V gene has CDR1 LGHNA and CDR2 YNFKEQ. Trimming stripped 0 bases from V and 4 bases from J, with 8 bases between. The CDR3 nucleotides read TGTGCCAGCAGCCAAGATCAGGTCCCAGATACGCAGTATTTT. This encodes CASSQDQVPDTQYF.

The chain links TRBV4-1 to TRBJ2-1, with 11 bases aligning to TRBD2. The germline gives CDR1 MGHRA, CDR2 YSYEKL. The CDR3 covers 16 residues. The junction had 9 bases not matched to a gene; V was cut back by 2 bases and J by 9 bases. In DNA form, the CDR3 reads TGCGCCAGCAGCCAACAACCGGGACTAGCGGCACCTGAGCAGTTCTTC. It translates to CASSQQPGLAAPEQFF.

This clone was counted a single time. The V and J genes are TRBV7-6 and TRBJ2-5, with D maybe TRBD1 (6 bases). The CDR3 is made up of 14 amino acids. The germline V gene encodes CDR1 SGHVS and CDR2 FNYEAQ. V lost 4 bases, J lost 1 base, and 10 bases lay in between. CDR3 residues: CASSSQGPQETQYF. CDR3 bases: TGTGCCAGCAGCTCCCAGGGGCCCCAAGAGACCCAGTACTTC.

This clone was seen a single time. The chain links TRBV5-5 to TRBJ2-2; no firm D call. The germline gives CDR1 SGHKS, CDR2 YYEKEE (reference sequence). Trimming removed 5 bases from V and 7 bases from J, with 12 bases in between. The CDR3 sequence is 13 residues long. This chain's CDR3 is CASRVIVGGELFF. The CDR3 bases are TGTGCCAGCAGAGTAATAGTGGGCGGGGAGCTGTTTTTT. The whole variable domain, remainder taken from reference TRBV5-5 and TRBJ2-2, is DAGVTQSPTHLIKTRGQQVTLRCSPISGHKSVSWYQQVLGQGPQFIFQYYEKEERGRGNFPDRFSARQFPNYSSELNVNALLLGDSALYLCASRVIVGGELFFGEGSRLTVL.

This clone has a handful of counts. Its ends do not fully match the called genes, so a read error is possible. This rearrangement joins TRBV19 to TRBJ2-3; 9 nucleotides match TRBD2. Germline lookup yields CDR1 LNHDA and CDR2 SQIVND (reference sequence). This CDR3 has 15 amino acids. The CDR3 here is CASNRDSRRTSVRFF. The CDR3 nucleotides are TGTGCCAGTAATCGGGACAGCCGCCGGACTAGCGTTCGGTTTTTT.

The rearrangement links TRBV10-1 to TRBJ2-1, with 10 bases aligning to TRBD2. The CDR3 loop spans 19 amino acids. The trim removed 6 bases at V and 9 bases at J, leaving 23 bases unmatched. Germline V lookup: CDR1 WNHNN, CDR2 SYGVQD (reference sequence). Here the CDR3 DNA reads TGCGCCAGCAGGGGCCCCCCGACTAGCGGGCATCTCCTAGGTGGTGAGCAGTTCTTC. Protein product: CASRGPPTSGHLLGGEQFF.

This CDR3 is CAHGPPRGLSYNEQFF. The CDR3 DNA reads as TGTGCCCACGGCCCCCCCCGGGGACTTTCCTACAATGAGCAGTTCTTC. This chain joins TRBV7-6 and TRBJ2-1, with D possibly being TRBD2 (6 bases). Trimming took off 11 bases at V and 1 base at J, with 21 bases between the two ends. This CDR3 has 16 residues. CDR1 and CDR2 (germline): SGHVS, FNYEAQ.

The chain uses TRBV6-6 and TRBJ2-4; tentative D call: TRBD2 (6 bases). V gave up 8 bases and J gave up 7 bases, with 12 bases separating them. Germline V gene sequence: CDR1 MNHNY, CDR2 SVGAGI (reference sequence). The CDR3 is made up of 12 amino acids. CDR3 loop: CASGLAMNIQYF. The CDR3 nucleotides read TGTGCCAGCGGGCTAGCGATGAACATTCAGTACTTC.

The chain joins TRBV28 to TRBJ1-4, with D unresolved. The CDR3 covers 13 residues. Between the trimmed V and J ends, which lost 8 bases and 4 bases, there was a span of 11 bases. Germline V CDR1 and CDR2: MDHEN, SYDVKM. CDR3 DNA sequence: TGTGCCAGCCTCGAGGCCAATAATGAAAAACTGTTTTTT. As protein: CASLEANNEKLFF.

The chain carries TRBV6-6 and TRBJ1-4; tentative D call: TRBD1 (5 bases). This CDR3 is built from 15 residues. The germline V gene encodes CDR1 MNHNY and CDR2 SVGAGI (reference sequence). The V end lost 6 bases, the J end lost 2 bases, and 13 bases lay between the germline ends. CDR3 coding DNA: TGTGCCAGCAGATTCTTCGGGACCACTAATGAAAAACTGTTTTTT. Protein product: CASRFFGTTNEKLFF.

The CDR3 protein is CASSSHGETEAFF. In nucleotides, the CDR3 is TGTGCCAGCAGCTCACACGGGGAGACTGAAGCTTTCTTT. The V call is TRBV7-3, the J call TRBJ1-1, with D unclear. The CDR3 has 13 amino acids. Trimming removed 4 bases from V and 5 bases from J, with 11 bases in between. CDR1 SGHTA and CDR2 FQGTGA come from the germline V gene.

This clone was recorded only once. The rearrangement uses TRBV7-3 and TRBJ2-3, with TRBD2 matching over 10 bases. CDR3 length equals 18 residues. Germline loops: CDR1 SGHTA, CDR2 FQGTGA. Losses at the gene ends were 5 bases for V and 4 bases for J; bases not matched to a gene: 15. DNA for the CDR3: TGTGCCAGCAGCAAAAAGGGGCTAGCGGGAGAGGGAGCAGATACGCAGTATTTT. Amino acid sequence: CASSKKGLAGEGADTQYF.

In this sample, this clone turned up a few times. This chain connects TRBV4-2 to TRBJ1-5; D is possibly TRBD1 (5 bases). V was trimmed by 4 bases and J by 6 bases, leaving 13 bases between them. The CDR3 consists of 14 residues. The germline V gene has CDR1 LGHNA and CDR2 YNFKEQ. The CDR3 spells CASSPGPWGQPQHF. CDR3 coding DNA: TGTGCCAGCAGCCCGGGACCGTGGGGTCAGCCCCAGCATTTT.

J is TRBJ1-2 and V is TRBV4-1, with TRBD1 as a possible D gene (6 bases). V gave up 3 bases and J gave up 5 bases, with 13 bases separating them. The CDR3 extends over 14 amino acids. Germline loops: CDR1 MGHRA, CDR2 YSYEKL. CDR3 nucleotide sequence: TGCGCCAGCAGCCACCCGGACAGTCCTTATGGCTACACCTTC. This gives the protein CASSHPDSPYGYTF.

The V gene is TRBV7-3, the J gene TRBJ2-7, with D possibly TRBD1 on 6 matching bases. Trimming left V 5 bases short and J 2 bases short, with 10 bases between. The length of the CDR3 is 13 residues. From germline, CDR1 is SGHTA and CDR2 FQGTGA. DNA of the CDR3: TGTGCCAGCAGCCTCGGACAGCCCTACGAGCAGTACTTC. It is translated as CASSLGQPYEQYF.

The chain recombines TRBV27 with TRBJ2-1, with TRBD2 identical over 7 bases. CDR3 size: 14 residues. CDR1 MNHEY and CDR2 SMNVEV come from the germline V gene (reference sequence). After removal of 2 bases from V and 2 bases from J, the junction contained 0 bases not matched to a gene. The CDR3: CASSLGLAYNEQFF. DNA for the CDR3: TGTGCCAGCAGTTTAGGACTAGCCTACAATGAGCAGTTCTTC.

This chain joins TRBV18 and TRBJ2-1; D unresolved. Germline CDR1 and CDR2: KGHSH and LQKENI. The CDR3 is made up of 14 amino acids. Deletions cut 0 bases from V and 6 bases from J, with 9 bases between. CDR3 in amino acids: CASSPPSASNEQFF. The CDR3 DNA reads TGTGCCAGCTCACCACCGTCGGCTTCCAATGAGCAGTTCTTC.